The sequence of this TCR beta chain was determined in a study of shared clonotypes between healthy human individuals. Sequencing used immunoSEQ multiplex PCR; TCRdb keeps in-frame clones, though not all of them. The data show roughly 500,000 clones, 90% to 97% seen once. Trimming took 11 bases from V and 5 from J, leaving 28 bases between them. CDR3 length: 16 residues. The clonotype was recovered from a woman in her thirties in good health. The sequencing sample was made of naive CD4+ T cells sorted from blood. Subset specified: CD45RA+ positively selected. The chain joins TRBV23-1 to TRBJ2-7; perhaps TRBD2 as D (5 bases). TRBV23-1 is labeled an ORF, and its function is uncertain. CDR3 sequence (DNA): TGCGCCTCCCATATGAGGGATAGGCCGGCTAGGAACGAGCAGTACTTC. It is translated as CASHMRDRPARNEQYF.